The 15 T cell receptor beta chains given below trace back to one sample, sequenced in a study of blood T cell repertoires in COVID-19. Only in-frame clones appear in the TCRdb table, and some are missing; sequencing was by immunoSEQ multiplex PCR. Here the sample spans a few hundred thousand clones, about nine tenths being singletons. Sequenced sample: PBMCs or T cells enriched from blood (not recorded which). Receptors originate from a woman in her forties who had been exposed to COVID-19.

This clone was seen a few times. V and J are TRBV6-5 and TRBJ2-7; no clear D. The CDR3 extends over 11 amino acids. V gave up 7 bases and J gave up 3 bases, with 7 bases separating them. CDR1 and CDR2 (germline): MNHEY, SVGAGI. Here the CDR3 DNA reads TGTGCCAGCACCCAGATCTACGAGCAGTACTTC. This codes for CASTQIYEQYF.

This chain uses TRBV5-1 with TRBJ1-2; D is unresolved. Trimming shortened V by 4 bases and J by 4 bases, and 11 bases separated the two germline ends. Germline V gene data show CDR1 as SGHRS and CDR2 as YFSETQ. The CDR3 consists of 13 residues. The DNA of the CDR3 is TGCGCCAGCAGCGAGGTTCCAATCTATGGCTACACCTTC. Amino acids: CASSEVPIYGYTF.

The V call is TRBV12-3 or TRBV12-4, the J call TRBJ1-2; D is undetermined. The CDR3 length is 13 residues. V was clipped by 5 bases and J by 3 bases, with 10 bases between them. The CDR3 spells CASSGGNHYGYTF. In nucleotides, the CDR3 is TGTGCCAGCAGTGGCGGGAACCACTATGGCTACACCTTC.

The chain joins TRBV15 to TRBJ1-5; D gene unclear. Germline-derived CDR1 and CDR2 are LNHNV and YYDKDF (reference sequence). This CDR3 has 15 amino acids. The V end was cut by 4 bases, the J end by 0 bases, with 10 bases between. CDR3 in DNA: TGTGCCACCAGCAACCACAGAGATAGCAATCAGCCCCAGCATTTT. This codes for CATSNHRDSNQPQHF.

This clone was seen a handful of times. The gene calls are TRBV6-1 and TRBJ2-6; no clear D. CDR1 and CDR2 from the germline V gene are MNHNS and SASEGT. The CDR3 contains 14 residues. V shed 0 bases and J shed 4 bases, with 4 bases lying between them. CDR3 DNA: TGTGCCAGCAGTGAAGCGGCAGGGGCCAACGTCCTGACTTTC. It encodes CASSEAAGANVLTF.

The J gene is TRBJ1-2, the V gene TRBV4-3, with 8 bases lining up with TRBD1. Trimming removed 1 base from V and 4 bases from J; junction bases left unmatched: 2. This CDR3 is built from 14 residues. The germline CDR1 and CDR2 sequences are LGHNA and YSLEER. The CDR3 protein is CASSQADRGYGYTF. As DNA, the CDR3 is TGCGCCAGCAGCCAAGCTGACAGGGGCTATGGCTACACCTTC.

The genes are TRBV30 and TRBJ2-5; TRBD1 agrees at 7 bases. Losses at the gene ends were 0 bases for V and 13 bases for J; bases not matched to a gene: 5. Germline V gene lookup returns CDR1 GTSNPN and CDR2 SVGIG (reference sequence). The CDR3 contains 11 residues. The CDR3 sequence is CAWSVRGPRYF. The CDR3 bases are TGTGCCTGGAGTGTAAGGGGGCCGCGGTACTTC.

V is TRBV30 and J is TRBJ1-6, with 9 nucleotides matching TRBD1. The germline V gene has CDR1 GTSNPN and CDR2 SVGIG (reference sequence). The CDR3 is made up of 17 amino acids. The junction had 6 bases not matched to a gene; V was cut back by 3 bases and J by 0 bases. The DNA for the CDR3 is TGTGCCTGGAGCGGCGACAGGGGGAGCTCCTATAATTCACCCCTCCACTTT. Protein sequence: CAWSGDRGSSYNSPLHF.

The chain recombines TRBV2 with TRBJ2-7, with a tentative D call TRBD1 (6 bases). This CDR3 is 14 amino acids long. The germline gives CDR1 SNHLY, CDR2 FYNNEI. Trimming shortened V by 5 bases and J by 5 bases, and 16 bases separated the two germline ends. For the CDR3, the DNA is TGTGCCAGCAGTTTGTCAGGGGCGGTCCACGAGCAGTACTTC. Protein product: CASSLSGAVHEQYF.

V and J are TRBV7-2 and TRBJ2-1; weak D call: TRBD2 (5 bases). The CDR3 loop spans 17 amino acids. The germline gives CDR1 SGHTA, CDR2 FQGNSA. Trimming took off 3 bases at V and 1 base at J, with 16 bases between the two ends. The CDR3 sequence: CASSLAGGQASYNEQFF. The CDR3 region has the DNA TGTGCCAGCAGCTTGGCGGGCGGGCAGGCTTCCTACAATGAGCAGTTCTTC.

CDR3 DNA sequence: TGTGCCAGCAGCGCAGGGAGGGATTCACCCCTCCACTTT. This gives the protein CASSAGRDSPLHF. The chain is built from TRBV5-4 and TRBJ1-6; D might be TRBD1 (5 bases). Germline V gene lookup returns CDR1 SGHNT and CDR2 YYREEE (reference sequence). V was pared by 4 bases and J by 8 bases, with 10 bases between. The CDR3 is made up of 13 amino acids.

The chain carries TRBV7-3 and TRBJ2-2, with TRBD2 matching over 12 bases. The CDR3 is 15 residues long. Trimming cost V 6 bases and J 6 bases; bases outside gene matches: 5. Germline V gene data show CDR1 as SGHTA and CDR2 as FQGTGA. CDR3 amino acids: CASSVTSGSPGELFF. The CDR3 coding sequence is TGTGCCAGCAGTGTGACTAGCGGGAGTCCCGGGGAGCTGTTTTTT.

The CDR3 region has the DNA TGTGCCAGCACCCCAGGTTGGGAGCAGTTCTTC. Translating it yields CASTPGWEQFF. The rearrangement joins TRBV12-3 or TRBV12-4 to TRBJ2-1; no reliable D call. Trimming took 7 bases from V and 10 from J, leaving 11 bases between them. The CDR3 length is 11 residues.

The rearrangement links TRBV19 to TRBJ2-5; 7 nucleotides align to TRBD1. Trimming at V came to 4 bases and at J to 2 bases, leaving 7 bases not matched to a gene. The CDR3 consists of 15 residues. Germline V gives CDR1 LNHDA, CDR2 SQIVND (reference sequence). CDR3 in amino acids: CASSTPVRGQETQYF. As DNA, the CDR3 is TGTGCCAGTAGTACCCCTGTCAGGGGGCAAGAGACCCAGTACTTC. Combining the CDR3 with reference TRBV19 and TRBJ2-5 gives the whole variable domain DGGITQSPKYLFRKEGQNVTLSCEQNLNHDAMYWYRQDPGQGLRLIYYSQIVNDFQKGDIAEGYSVSREKKESFPLTVTSAQKNPTAFYLCASSTPVRGQETQYFGPGTRLLVL.

The chain is built from TRBV5-4 and TRBJ1-1, with unresolved D. The CDR3 runs to 16 residues. The germline V gene has CDR1 SGHNT and CDR2 YYREEE (reference sequence). V shed 2 bases and J shed 0 bases, with 14 bases lying between them. The chain's CDR3 is CASSLDLQTLNTEAFF. The CDR3 DNA sequence: TGTGCCAGCAGCTTAGATCTACAGACCTTGAACACTGAAGCTTTCTTT.